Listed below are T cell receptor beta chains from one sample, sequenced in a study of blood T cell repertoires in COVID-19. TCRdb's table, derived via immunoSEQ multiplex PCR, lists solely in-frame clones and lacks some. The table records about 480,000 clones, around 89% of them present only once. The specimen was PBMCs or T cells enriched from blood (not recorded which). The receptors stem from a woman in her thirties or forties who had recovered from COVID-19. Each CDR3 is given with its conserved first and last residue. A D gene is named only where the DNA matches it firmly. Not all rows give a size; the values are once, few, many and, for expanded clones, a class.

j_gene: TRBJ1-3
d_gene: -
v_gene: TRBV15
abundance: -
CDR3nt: TGTGCCACCAGTCCGAGAAGCTCTGGAAACACCATATATTTT
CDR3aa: CATSPRSSGNTIYF

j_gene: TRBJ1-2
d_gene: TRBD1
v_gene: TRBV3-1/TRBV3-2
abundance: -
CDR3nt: TGTGCCAGCAGCCCGACAGGGGGCCACTATGGCTACACCTTC
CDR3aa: CASSPTGGHYGYTF

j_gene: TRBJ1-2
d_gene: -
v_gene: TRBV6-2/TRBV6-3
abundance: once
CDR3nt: TGTGCCAGCAGTTACCCTGGGACAAGTAACTATGGCTACACCTTC
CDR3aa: CASSYPGTSNYGYTF

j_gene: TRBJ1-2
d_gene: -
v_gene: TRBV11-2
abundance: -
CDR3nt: TGTGCCAGCAGCTTACAACAGGTCTGGGGTGGCTACACCTTC
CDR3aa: CASSLQQVWGGYTF

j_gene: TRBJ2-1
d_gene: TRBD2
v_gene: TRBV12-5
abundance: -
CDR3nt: TGTGCTAGTGGTTTAGCGGGATACAATGAGCAGTTCTTC
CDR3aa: CASGLAGYNEQFF

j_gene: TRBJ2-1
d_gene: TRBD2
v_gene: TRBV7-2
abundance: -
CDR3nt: TGTGCCAGCTCGGGGACTAGCGGCTCCTACAATGAGCAGTTCTTC
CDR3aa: CASSGTSGSYNEQFF

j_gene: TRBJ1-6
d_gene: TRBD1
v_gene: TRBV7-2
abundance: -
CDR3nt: TGTGCCAGCAGTGGGCAGGGGGCGCAAAATTCACCCCTCCACTTT
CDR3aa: CASSGQGAQNSPLHF

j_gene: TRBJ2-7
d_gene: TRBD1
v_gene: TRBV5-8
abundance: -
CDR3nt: TGTGCCAGCAGCTTGGAGAGGTCGGGACAGGGTTTCGAGCAGTACTTC
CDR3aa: CASSLERSGQGFEQYF

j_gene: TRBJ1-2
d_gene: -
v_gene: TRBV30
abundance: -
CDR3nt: TGTGCCTGGAGTGTACTTGCCTATGGCTACACCTTC
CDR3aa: CAWSVLAYGYTF

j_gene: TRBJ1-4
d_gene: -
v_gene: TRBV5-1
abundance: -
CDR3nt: TGCGCCAGCAGCGATTTGAGAGGGTTTAATGAAAAACTGTTTTTT
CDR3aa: CASSDLRGFNEKLFF

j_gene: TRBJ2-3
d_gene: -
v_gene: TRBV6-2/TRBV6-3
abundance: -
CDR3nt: TGTGCCAGCAGTCTACTAGTTCCAGATACGCAGTATTTT
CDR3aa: CASSLLVPDTQYF

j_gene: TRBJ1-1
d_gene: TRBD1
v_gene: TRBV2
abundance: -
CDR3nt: TGTGCCAGCAGTGAGACAGGGGTGAGCACTGAAGCTTTCTTT
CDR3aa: CASSETGVSTEAFF

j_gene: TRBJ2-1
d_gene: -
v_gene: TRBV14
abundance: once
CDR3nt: TGTGCCAGCAGCCAAGCCACTTTTCAGTTCTTC
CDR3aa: CASSQATFQFF

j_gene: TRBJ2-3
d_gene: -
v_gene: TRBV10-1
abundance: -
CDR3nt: TGCGCCAGCAGCAAGGACTACACAGATACGCAGTATTTT
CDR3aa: CASSKDYTDTQYF

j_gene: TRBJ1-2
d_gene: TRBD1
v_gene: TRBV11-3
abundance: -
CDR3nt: TGTGCCAGCAGCTTAGATCGACAGGGCCGGGGCTACACCTTC
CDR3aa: CASSLDRQGRGYTF

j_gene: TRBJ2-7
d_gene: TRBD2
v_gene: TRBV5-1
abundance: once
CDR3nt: TGCGCCAGCAGCCCTTCCGCCCGACTAGCGGCGTCCTACGAGCAGTACTTC
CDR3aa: CASSPSARLAASYEQYF

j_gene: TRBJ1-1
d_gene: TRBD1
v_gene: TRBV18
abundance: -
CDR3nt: TGTGCCAGCTCACCTGACAGGGAGAACACTGAAGCTTTCTTT
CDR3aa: CASSPDRENTEAFF

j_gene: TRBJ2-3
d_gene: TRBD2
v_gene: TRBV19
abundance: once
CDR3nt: TGTGCCAGTAGTAAAGGGACTAGCGGCACAGATACGCAGTATTTT
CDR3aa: CASSKGTSGTDTQYF

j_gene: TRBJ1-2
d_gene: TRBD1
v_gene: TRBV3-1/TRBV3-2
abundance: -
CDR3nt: TGTGCCAGCAGCCAGGGACAGGGTAGGATCTATGGCTACACCTTC
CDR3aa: CASSQGQGRIYGYTF

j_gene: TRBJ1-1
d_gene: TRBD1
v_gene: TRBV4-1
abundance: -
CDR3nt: TGCGCCAGCAGCCAAGTAGAGGACAGGGGAGAATCGACTGCTTTCTTT
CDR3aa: CASSQVEDRGESTAFF

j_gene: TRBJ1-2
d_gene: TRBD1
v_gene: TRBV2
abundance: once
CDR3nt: TGTGCCAGCTCTAAACAGGGGGCTAACTATGGCTACACCTTC
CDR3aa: CASSKQGANYGYTF

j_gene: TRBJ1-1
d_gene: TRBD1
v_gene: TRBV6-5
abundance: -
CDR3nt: TGTGCCAGCAGTCCCGGACAGGGGTTGAACACTGAAGCTTTCTTT
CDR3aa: CASSPGQGLNTEAFF